The 10 T cell receptor beta chains reported below all come from one sample, sequenced in a study of control samples from healthy donors and cancer patients. Data came from immunoSEQ multiplex PCR; TCRdb stores just in-frame clones and leaves some out. Of 120,000 to 150,000 clones in the sample, roughly 93% are singletons; the top ten hold roughly 6.2%. Sequences were obtained from blood. The origin of the receptors is a man between 18 and 35 years old in good health.

The chain employs TRBV30 and TRBJ2-3; unclear D gene. The length of the CDR3 is 13 residues. Deletions cut 3 bases from V and 0 bases from J, with 7 bases between. Germline V gives CDR1 GTSNPN, CDR2 SVGIG (reference sequence). DNA for the CDR3: TGTGCCTGGAGGATAGCTAGCACAGATACGCAGTATTTT. It yields the protein CAWRIASTDTQYF.

Written as DNA, the CDR3 is TGCAGCGTTGAGGAGAGGGGACACCAAGAGACCCAGTACTTC. Amino acids: CSVEERGHQETQYF. The rearrangement joins TRBV29-1 to TRBJ2-5; D might be TRBD1 or TRBD2, each matching 5 bases. Trimming cost V 3 bases and J 0 bases, with 11 bases left between them. The V gene's germline CDR1 is SQVTM and CDR2 ANQGSEA. The CDR3 loop spans 14 amino acids.

V gene TRBV6-6 combines with J gene TRBJ1-3, with TRBD1 as a possible D gene (6 bases). The CDR3 is 16 amino acids. V lost 6 bases to trimming and J lost 0 bases, with 15 bases between them. Per the germline V gene, CDR1 is MNHNY and CDR2 is SVGAGI (reference sequence). The CDR3 DNA follows: TGTGCCAGCAGCCTGACAGGCCCACGCTCTGGAAACACCATATATTTT. Protein: CASSLTGPRSGNTIYF.

V gene TRBV4-3 combines with J gene TRBJ1-2; no firm D call. V was trimmed by 5 bases and J by 5 bases, leaving 15 bases between them. The CDR3 contains 14 residues. Germline V gene data show CDR1 as LGHNA and CDR2 as YSLEER. The CDR3 protein is CASSTSQMGYGYTF. Here the CDR3 DNA reads TGCGCCAGCAGCACGTCTCAAATGGGGTATGGCTACACCTTC.

CDR3 loop: CASSPRTLGMSYNEQFF. CDR3 DNA: TGTGCCAGCTCACCAAGGACTCTCGGAATGTCCTACAATGAGCAGTTCTTC. The V and J genes are TRBV18 and TRBJ2-1; D perhaps matches TRBD2 (5 bases). V dropped 2 bases and J dropped 1 base, with 15 bases sitting between them. CDR3 length equals 17 residues. Germline loops: CDR1 KGHSH, CDR2 LQKENI.

The V and J genes are TRBV9 and TRBJ1-2; possible D gene TRBD1, 5 bases. The CDR3 covers 14 residues. Trimming removed 5 bases at V and 5 bases at J, with 16 bases between. The germline CDR1 and CDR2 sequences are SGDLS and YYNGEE. CDR3 in DNA: TGTGCCAGCAGTGGCTCGCCAGACAGATATGGCTACACCTTC. As protein: CASSGSPDRYGYTF.

This sequence joins TRBV27 and TRBJ2-7, with 9 bases matching TRBD2. Looked up from germline, CDR1 is MNHEY and CDR2 is SMNVEV (reference sequence). The CDR3 length is 14 residues. J lost 4 bases, V lost 4 bases, and 5 bases had no gene match. CDR3 residues: CASSWASGDYEQYF. The CDR3 DNA reads as TGTGCCAGCAGTTGGGCTAGCGGGGATTACGAGCAGTACTTC.

The chain combines TRBV19 with TRBJ2-5; D not resolved. The CDR3 contains 11 residues. V lost 8 bases and J 5 bases, leaving 9 bases between the germline ends. Germline V CDR1 and CDR2: LNHDA, SQIVND (reference sequence). The DNA of the CDR3 is TGTGCCAGTCCCCAATCGGAGACCCAGTACTTC. Translated: CASPQSETQYF.

The V call is TRBV13, the J call TRBJ2-3, with 11 bases that match TRBD2. The germline V gene encodes CDR1 PRHDT and CDR2 FYEKMQ (reference sequence). The V segment lost 5 bases and the J segment 3 bases; nucleotides outside the gene matches: 10. CDR3 size: 17 residues. CDR3 DNA sequence: TGTGCCAGCAGCCCAACTAGCGGGGGCAGGATAACAGATACGCAGTATTTT. This sequence encodes CASSPTSGGRITDTQYF.

As regards this clone: The germline gene is not matched at one end of the junction; a read error may be the cause. The chain has TRBV18 and TRBJ2-3; 7 bases are shared with TRBD1. The CDR3 has 15 amino acids. Germline V gene data show CDR1 as KGHSH and CDR2 as LQKENI. CDR3 in DNA: TGTGCCAGCTCTCCACAGGGGTCAACGGGAGATACGCAGTATTTT. Translated: CASSPQGSTGDTQYF.